Shown below are 2 T cell receptor beta chains from a single sample sequenced in a study of cytomegalovirus exposure and HLA in healthy donors. It was with 60 Vbeta and 13 Jbeta primers that the PCR ran. The repertoire was sequenced with immunoSEQ multiplex PCR; TCRdb's copy has only in-frame clones and lacks some. The sample holds 55,000 to 70,000 clones; 70% to 75% are singletons and the top ten take around 5%. Sequenced input: PBMCs. The receptors originated from a woman younger than 45 in good health and CMV-seronegative.

The chain has TRBV28 and TRBJ1-4; D remains ambiguous. CDR1 and CDR2 (germline): MDHEN, SYDVKM. V shed 6 bases and J shed 7 bases, with 9 bases lying between them. There are 12 residues in the CDR3. CDR3 protein: CASRPPGEKLFF. CDR3 nucleotides: TGTGCCAGCAGACCCCCGGGTGAAAAACTGTTTTTT.

This sequence joins TRBV2 and TRBJ1-1; weak D call: TRBD1 (5 bases). With 0 bases removed from V and 7 bases from J, the gap between germline ends came to 12 bases. Per germline, CDR1 SNHLY and CDR2 FYNNEI. The CDR3 loop spans 14 amino acids. The DNA of the CDR3 is TGTGCCAGCAGTGAAGCGAGAACTGACAGTGAAGCTTTCTTT. Translated, it gives CASSEARTDSEAFF.